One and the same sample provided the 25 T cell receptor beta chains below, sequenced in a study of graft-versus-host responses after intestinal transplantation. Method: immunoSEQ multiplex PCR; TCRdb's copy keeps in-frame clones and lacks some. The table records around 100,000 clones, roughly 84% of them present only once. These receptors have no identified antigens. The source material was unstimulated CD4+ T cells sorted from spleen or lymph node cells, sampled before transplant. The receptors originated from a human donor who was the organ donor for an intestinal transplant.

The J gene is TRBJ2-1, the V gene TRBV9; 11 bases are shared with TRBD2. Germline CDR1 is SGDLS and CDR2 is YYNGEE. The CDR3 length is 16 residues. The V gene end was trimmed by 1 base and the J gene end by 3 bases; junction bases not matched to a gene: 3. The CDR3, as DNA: TGTGCCAGCAGCGTAAGTCTAGCGGGGGGCTACAATGAGCAGTTCTTC. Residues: CASSVSLAGGYNEQFF.

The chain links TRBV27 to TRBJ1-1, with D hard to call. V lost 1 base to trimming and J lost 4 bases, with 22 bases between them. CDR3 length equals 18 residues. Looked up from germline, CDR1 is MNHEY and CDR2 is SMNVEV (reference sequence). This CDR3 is CASSLYPTGLLSGTEAFF. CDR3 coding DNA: TGTGCCAGCAGTTTATATCCAACCGGTTTGCTCTCGGGCACTGAAGCTTTCTTT.

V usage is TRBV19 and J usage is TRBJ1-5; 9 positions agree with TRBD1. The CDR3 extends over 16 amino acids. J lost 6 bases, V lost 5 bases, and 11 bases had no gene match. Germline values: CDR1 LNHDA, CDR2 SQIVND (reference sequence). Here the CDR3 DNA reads TGTGCCAGTAGTCCTATAGAGGGACAGGGAGGTCAGCCCCAGCATTTT. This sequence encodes CASSPIEGQGGQPQHF.

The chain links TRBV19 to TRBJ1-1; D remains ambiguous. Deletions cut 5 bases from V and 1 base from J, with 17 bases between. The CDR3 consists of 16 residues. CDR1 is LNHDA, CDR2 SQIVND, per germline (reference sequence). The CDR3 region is CASSVTPRTTNTEAFF. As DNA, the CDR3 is TGTGCCAGTAGTGTTACTCCAAGGACTACGAACACTGAAGCTTTCTTT.

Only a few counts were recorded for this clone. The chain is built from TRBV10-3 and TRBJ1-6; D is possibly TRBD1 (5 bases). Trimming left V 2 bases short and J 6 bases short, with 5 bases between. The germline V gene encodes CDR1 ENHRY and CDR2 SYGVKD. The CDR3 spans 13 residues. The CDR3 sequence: CAISEQGNSPLHF. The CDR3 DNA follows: TGTGCCATCAGTGAGCAGGGTAATTCACCCCTCCACTTT.

Here the CDR3 reads CSVQTGGPYNEQFF. CDR3 coding DNA: TGCAGCGTCCAAACCGGGGGGCCTTACAATGAGCAGTTCTTC. The chain links TRBV29-1 to TRBJ2-1; D is possibly TRBD2 (7 bases). The germline gives CDR1 SQVTM, CDR2 ANQGSEA. This CDR3 spans 14 amino acids. V was cut by 6 bases and J by 4 bases, with 16 bases left in between.

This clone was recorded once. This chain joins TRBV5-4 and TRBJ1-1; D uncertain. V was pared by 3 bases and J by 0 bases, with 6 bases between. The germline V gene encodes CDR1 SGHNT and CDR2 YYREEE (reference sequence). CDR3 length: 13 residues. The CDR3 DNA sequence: TGTGCCAGCAGCTCGACGATGAACACTGAAGCTTTCTTT. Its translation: CASSSTMNTEAFF.

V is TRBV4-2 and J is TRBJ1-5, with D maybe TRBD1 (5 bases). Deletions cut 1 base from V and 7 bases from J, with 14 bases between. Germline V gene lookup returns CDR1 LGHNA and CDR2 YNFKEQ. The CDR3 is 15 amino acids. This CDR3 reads CASSQVQAEGQPQHF. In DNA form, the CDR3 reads TGTGCCAGCAGCCAAGTACAGGCGGAAGGGCAGCCCCAGCATTTT.

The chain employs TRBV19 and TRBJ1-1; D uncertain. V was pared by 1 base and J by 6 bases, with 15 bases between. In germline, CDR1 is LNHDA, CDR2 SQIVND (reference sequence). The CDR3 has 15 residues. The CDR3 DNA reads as TGTGCCAGTAGTATAGGGGTCTCCCTGTCGCCTGAAGCTTTCTTT. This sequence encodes CASSIGVSLSPEAFF.

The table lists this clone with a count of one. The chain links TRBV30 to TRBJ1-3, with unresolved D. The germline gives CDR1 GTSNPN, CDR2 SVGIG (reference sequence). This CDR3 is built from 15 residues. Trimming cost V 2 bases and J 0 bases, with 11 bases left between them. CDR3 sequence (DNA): TGTGCCTGGAGTCTATATAGTCTCTCTGGAAACACCATATATTTT. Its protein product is CAWSLYSLSGNTIYF.

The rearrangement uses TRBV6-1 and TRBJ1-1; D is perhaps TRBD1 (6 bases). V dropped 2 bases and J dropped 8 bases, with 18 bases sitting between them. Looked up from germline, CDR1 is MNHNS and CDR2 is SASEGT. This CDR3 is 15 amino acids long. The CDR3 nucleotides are TGTGCCAGCAGTGAATTGGGGACAAGGAGGTCCGAAGCTTTCTTT. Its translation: CASSELGTRRSEAFF.

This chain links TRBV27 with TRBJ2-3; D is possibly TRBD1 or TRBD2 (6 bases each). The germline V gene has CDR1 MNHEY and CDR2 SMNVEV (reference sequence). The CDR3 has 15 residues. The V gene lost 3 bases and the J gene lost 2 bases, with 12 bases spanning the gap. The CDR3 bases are TGTGCCAGCAGTTTGCCGGGGGCGAACACAGATACGCAGTATTTT. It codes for CASSLPGANTDTQYF.

CDR3 amino acids: CAWTVASGANVLTF. The DNA for the CDR3 is TGTGCCTGGACCGTGGCGTCTGGGGCCAACGTCCTGACTTTC. The chain joins TRBV30 to TRBJ2-6; D unresolved. Germline loops: CDR1 GTSNPN, CDR2 SVGIG (reference sequence). V was pared by 4 bases and J by 1 base, with 8 bases between. CDR3 length equals 14 residues. Together with reference TRBV30 and TRBJ2-6, the CDR3 gives the full variable domain: SQTIHQWPATLVQPVGSPLSLECTVEGTSNPNLYWYRQAAGRGLQLLFYSVGIGQISSEVPQNLSASRPQDRQFILSSKKLLLSDSGFYLCAWTVASGANVLTFGAGSRLTVL.

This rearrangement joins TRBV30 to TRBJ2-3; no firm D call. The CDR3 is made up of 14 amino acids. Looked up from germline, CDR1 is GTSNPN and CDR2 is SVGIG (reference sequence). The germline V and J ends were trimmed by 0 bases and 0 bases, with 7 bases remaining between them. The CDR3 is CAWSVVLSTDTQYF. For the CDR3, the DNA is TGTGCCTGGAGTGTTGTACTAAGCACAGATACGCAGTATTTT.

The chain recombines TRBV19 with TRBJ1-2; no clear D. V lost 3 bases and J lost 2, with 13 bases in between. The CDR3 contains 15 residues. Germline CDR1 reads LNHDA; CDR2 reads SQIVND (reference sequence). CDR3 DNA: TGTGCCAGTAGTATGTTGGGCAGCTCAAACTATGGCTACACCTTC. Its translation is CASSMLGSSNYGYTF.

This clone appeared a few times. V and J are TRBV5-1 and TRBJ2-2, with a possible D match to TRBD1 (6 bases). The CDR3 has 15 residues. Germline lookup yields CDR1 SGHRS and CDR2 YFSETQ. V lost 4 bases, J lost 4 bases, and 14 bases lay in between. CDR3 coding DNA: TGCGCCAGCAGCCCGGAGGACAGAATCACCGGGGAGCTGTTTTTT. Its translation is CASSPEDRITGELFF.

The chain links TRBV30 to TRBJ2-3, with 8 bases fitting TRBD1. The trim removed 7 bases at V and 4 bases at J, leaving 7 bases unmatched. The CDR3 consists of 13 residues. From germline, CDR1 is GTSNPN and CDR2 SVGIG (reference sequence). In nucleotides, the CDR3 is TGTGCCTCGCGAACAGGGGGAGCAGATACGCAGTATTTT. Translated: CASRTGGADTQYF.

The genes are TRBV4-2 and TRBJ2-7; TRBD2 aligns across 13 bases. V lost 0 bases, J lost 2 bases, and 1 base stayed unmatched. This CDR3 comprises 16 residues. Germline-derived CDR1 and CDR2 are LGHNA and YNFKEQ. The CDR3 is CASSQDGTSGAYEQYF. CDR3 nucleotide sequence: TGTGCCAGCAGCCAAGATGGGACTAGCGGGGCCTACGAGCAGTACTTC.

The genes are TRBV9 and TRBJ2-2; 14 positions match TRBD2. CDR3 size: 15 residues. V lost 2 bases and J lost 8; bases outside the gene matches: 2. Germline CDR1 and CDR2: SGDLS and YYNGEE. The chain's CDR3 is CASSVGTSGGGELFF. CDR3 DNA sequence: TGTGCCAGCAGCGTCGGGACTAGCGGGGGAGGGGAGCTGTTTTTT. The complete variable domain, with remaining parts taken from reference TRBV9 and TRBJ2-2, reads DSGVTQTPKHLITATGQRVTLRCSPRSGDLSVYWYQQSLDQGLQFLIQYYNGEERAKGNILERFSAQQFPDLHSELNLSSLELGDSALYFCASSVGTSGGGELFFGEGSRLTVL.

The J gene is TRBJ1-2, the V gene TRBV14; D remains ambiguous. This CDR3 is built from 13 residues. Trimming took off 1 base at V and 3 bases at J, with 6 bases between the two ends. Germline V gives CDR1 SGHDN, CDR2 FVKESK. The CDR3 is CASSQGNDYGYTF. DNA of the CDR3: TGTGCCAGCAGCCAAGGAAATGACTATGGCTACACCTTC.

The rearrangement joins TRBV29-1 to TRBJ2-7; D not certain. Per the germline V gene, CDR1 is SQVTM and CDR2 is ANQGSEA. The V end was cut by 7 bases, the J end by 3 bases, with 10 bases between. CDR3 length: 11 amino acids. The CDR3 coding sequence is TGCAGCGGTGGATGGGACTACGAGCAGTACTTC. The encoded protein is CSGGWDYEQYF.

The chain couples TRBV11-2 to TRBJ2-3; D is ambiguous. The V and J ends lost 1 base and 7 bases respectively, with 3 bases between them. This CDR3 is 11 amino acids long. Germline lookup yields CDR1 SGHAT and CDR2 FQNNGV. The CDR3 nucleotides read TGTGCCAGCAGCTTAGGATATACGCAGTATTTT. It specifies CASSLGYTQYF. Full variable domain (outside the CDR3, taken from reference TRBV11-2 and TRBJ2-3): EAGVAQSPRYKIIEKRQSVAFWCNPISGHATLYWYQQILGQGPKLLIQFQNNGVVDDSQLPKDRFSAERLKGVDSTLKIQPAKLEDSAVYLCASSLGYTQYFGPGTRLTVL.

The CDR3 DNA is TGCGCCACCCAGCCAGGGGGCACAAGGAACACTGAAGCTTTCTTT. It encodes CATQPGGTRNTEAFF. The J gene is TRBJ1-1, the V gene TRBV5-1, with 8 bases lining up with TRBD1. V was pared by 9 bases and J by 1 base, with 11 bases of the junction left unmatched. Germline CDR1 reads SGHRS; CDR2 reads YFSETQ. This CDR3 is built from 15 residues.

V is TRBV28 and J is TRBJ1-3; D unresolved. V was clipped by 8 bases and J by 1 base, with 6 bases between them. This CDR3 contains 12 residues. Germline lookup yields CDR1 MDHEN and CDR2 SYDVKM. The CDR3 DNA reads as TGTGCCAGCCGCTTATCTGGAAACACCATATATTTT. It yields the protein CASRLSGNTIYF.

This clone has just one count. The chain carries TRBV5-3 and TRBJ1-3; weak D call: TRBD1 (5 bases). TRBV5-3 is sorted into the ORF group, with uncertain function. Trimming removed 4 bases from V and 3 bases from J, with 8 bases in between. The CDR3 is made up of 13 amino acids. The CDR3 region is CARSGGGGNTIYF. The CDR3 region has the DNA TGTGCCAGAAGCGGCGGGGGTGGAAACACCATATATTTT.